This TCR beta chain stems from a study of blood T cell repertoires in COVID-19. Turning to the study itself: Acute and convalescent COVID-19 samples came from the United States, Italy and Spain. PBMCs, B-cell-depleted T cells, or T cells were the source of the cDNA or gDNA that made up the material.

Original analysis: Researchers report that nucleated cell counts were estimated from reference gene primer amplification. Profiled with immunoSEQ multiplex PCR; TCRdb holds only in-frame clones, not every one. V, J and clone size derive from that table, while D and trimming were established from the DNA sequence. The sample holds 150,000 to 200,000 clones, over 75% seen once. There are 14 residues in the CDR3. Trimming removed 1 base from V and 3 bases from J, with 9 bases in between. Germline V lookup: CDR1 SNHLY, CDR2 FYNNEI. The genes are TRBV2 and TRBJ1-2; D gene unclear. Sequenced sample: peripheral blood. The sequence was collected from a woman over 75 with acute or convalescent COVID-19. Here the CDR3 reads CASSEEEGYYGYTF. CDR3 DNA: TGTGCCAGCAGTGAAGAGGAGGGCTACTATGGCTACACCTTC.